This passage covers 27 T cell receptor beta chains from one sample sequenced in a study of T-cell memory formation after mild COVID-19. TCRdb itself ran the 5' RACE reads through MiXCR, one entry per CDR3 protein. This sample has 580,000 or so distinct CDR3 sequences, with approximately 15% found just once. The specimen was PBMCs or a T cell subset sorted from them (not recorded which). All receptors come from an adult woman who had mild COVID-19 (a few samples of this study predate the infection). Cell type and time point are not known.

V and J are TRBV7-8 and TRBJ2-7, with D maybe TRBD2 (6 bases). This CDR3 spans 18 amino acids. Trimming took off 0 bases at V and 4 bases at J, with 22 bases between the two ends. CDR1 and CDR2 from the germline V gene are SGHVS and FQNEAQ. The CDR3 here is CASSLARPGHTAGYEQYF. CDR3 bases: TGTGCCAGCAGCTTAGCCCGACCTGGACACACGGCGGGGTACGAGCAGTACTTC.

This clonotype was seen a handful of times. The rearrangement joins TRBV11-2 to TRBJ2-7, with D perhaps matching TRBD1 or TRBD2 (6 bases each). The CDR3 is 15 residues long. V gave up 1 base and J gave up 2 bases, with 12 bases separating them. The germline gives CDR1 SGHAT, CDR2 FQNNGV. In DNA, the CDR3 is TGTGCCAGCAGCTTAGGGGGGGCAGTCCCCTACGAGCAGTACTTC. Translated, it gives CASSLGGAVPYEQYF.

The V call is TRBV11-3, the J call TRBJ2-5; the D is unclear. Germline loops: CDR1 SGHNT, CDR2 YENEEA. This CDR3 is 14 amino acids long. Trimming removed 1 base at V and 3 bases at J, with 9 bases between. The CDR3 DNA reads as TGTGCCAGCAGCTTAGGCTATAACGAAGAGACCCAGTACTTC. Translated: CASSLGYNEETQYF.

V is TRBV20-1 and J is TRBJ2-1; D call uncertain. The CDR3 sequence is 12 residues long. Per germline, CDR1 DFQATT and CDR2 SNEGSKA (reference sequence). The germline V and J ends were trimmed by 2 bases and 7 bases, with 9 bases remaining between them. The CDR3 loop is CSARYRPNEQFF. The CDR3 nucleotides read TGCAGTGCTAGATATCGTCCGAATGAGCAGTTCTTC.

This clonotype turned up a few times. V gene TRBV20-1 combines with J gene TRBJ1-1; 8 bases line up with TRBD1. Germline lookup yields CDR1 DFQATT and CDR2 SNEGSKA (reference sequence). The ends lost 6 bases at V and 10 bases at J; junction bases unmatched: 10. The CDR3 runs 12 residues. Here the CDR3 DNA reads TGCAGTGCACAATCAGGGGGCTGGGGAGCTTTCTTT. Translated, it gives CSAQSGGWGAFF.

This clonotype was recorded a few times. The CDR3 here is CASSGLRGTDTQYF. In DNA form, the CDR3 reads TGTGCCAGCAGTGGCCTGCGCGGCACAGATACGCAGTATTTT. V gene TRBV6-1 combines with J gene TRBJ2-3; D not resolved. CDR3 size: 14 residues. Germline-derived CDR1 and CDR2 are MNHNS and SASEGT. Trimming stripped 4 bases from V and 1 base from J, with 9 bases between.

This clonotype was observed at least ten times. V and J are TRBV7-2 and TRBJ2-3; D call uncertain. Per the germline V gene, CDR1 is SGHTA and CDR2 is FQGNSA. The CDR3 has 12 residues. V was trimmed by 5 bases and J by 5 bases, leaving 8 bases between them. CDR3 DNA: TGTGCCAGCAGCCCACAGATAGATACGCAGTATTTT. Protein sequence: CASSPQIDTQYF.

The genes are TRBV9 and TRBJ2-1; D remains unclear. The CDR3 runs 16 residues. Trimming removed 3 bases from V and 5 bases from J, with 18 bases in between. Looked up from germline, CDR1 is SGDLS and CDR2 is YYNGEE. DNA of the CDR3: TGTGCCAGCAGCGCACCCCACATCAGCCTAGACAATGAGCAGTTCTTC. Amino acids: CASSAPHISLDNEQFF.

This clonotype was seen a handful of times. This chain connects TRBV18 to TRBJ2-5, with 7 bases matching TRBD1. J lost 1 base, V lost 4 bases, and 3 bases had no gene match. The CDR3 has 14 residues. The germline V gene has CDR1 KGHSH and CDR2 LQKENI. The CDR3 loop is CASSRRQGQETQYF. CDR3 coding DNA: TGTGCCAGCTCACGACGACAGGGCCAAGAGACCCAGTACTTC.

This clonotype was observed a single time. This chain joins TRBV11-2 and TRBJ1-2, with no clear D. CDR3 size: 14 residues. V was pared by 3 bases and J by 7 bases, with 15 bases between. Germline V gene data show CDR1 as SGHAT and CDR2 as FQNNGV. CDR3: CASSLAPESGGYTF. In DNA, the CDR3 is TGTGCCAGCAGCTTGGCACCGGAATCTGGTGGCTACACCTTC. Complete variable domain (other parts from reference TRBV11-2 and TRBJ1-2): EAGVAQSPRYKIIEKRQSVAFWCNPISGHATLYWYQQILGQGPKLLIQFQNNGVVDDSQLPKDRFSAERLKGVDSTLKIQPAKLEDSAVYLCASSLAPESGGYTFGSGTRLTVV.

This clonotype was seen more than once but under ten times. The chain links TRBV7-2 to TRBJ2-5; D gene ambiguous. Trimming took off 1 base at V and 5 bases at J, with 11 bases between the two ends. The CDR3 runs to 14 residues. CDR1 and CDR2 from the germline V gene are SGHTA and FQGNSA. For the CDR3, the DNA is TGTGCCAGCAGCTTAGGAGGTCTCCGGGAGACCCAGTACTTC. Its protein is CASSLGGLRETQYF. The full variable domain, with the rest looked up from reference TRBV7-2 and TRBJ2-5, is GAGVSQSPSNKVTEKGKDVELRCDPISGHTALYWYRQSLGQGLEFLIYFQGNSAPDKSGLPSDRFSAERTGGSVSTLTIQRTQQEDSAVYLCASSLGGLRETQYFGPGTRLLVL.

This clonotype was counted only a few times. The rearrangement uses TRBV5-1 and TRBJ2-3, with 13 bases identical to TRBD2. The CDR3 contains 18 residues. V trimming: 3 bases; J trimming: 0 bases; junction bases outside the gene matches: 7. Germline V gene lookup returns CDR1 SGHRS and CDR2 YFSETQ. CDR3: CASSSGTSGTFSTDTQYF. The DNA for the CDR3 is TGCGCCAGCAGCTCCGGGACTAGCGGGACCTTTAGCACAGATACGCAGTATTTT.

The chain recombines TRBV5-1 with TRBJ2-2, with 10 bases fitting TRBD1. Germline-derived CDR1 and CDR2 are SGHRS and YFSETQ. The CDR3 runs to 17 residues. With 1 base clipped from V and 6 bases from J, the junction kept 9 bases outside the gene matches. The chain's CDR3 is CASSLLAGTGDSGELFF. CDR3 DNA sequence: TGCGCCAGCAGCTTGCTGGCGGGGACAGGGGATTCCGGGGAGCTGTTTTTT.

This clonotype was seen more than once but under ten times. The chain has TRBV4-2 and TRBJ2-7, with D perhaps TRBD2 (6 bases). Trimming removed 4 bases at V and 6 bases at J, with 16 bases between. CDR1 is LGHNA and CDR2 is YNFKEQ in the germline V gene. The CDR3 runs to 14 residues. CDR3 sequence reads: CASSPLTSPSEQYF. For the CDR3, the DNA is TGTGCCAGCAGCCCCTTGACTAGTCCCTCCGAGCAGTACTTC.

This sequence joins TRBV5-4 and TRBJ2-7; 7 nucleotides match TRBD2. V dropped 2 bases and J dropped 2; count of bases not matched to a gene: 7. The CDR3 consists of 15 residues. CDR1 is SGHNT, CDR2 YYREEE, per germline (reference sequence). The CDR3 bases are TGTGCCAGCAGCTTACTTGGGGCGGGGGCCTACGAGCAGTACTTC. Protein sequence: CASSLLGAGAYEQYF.

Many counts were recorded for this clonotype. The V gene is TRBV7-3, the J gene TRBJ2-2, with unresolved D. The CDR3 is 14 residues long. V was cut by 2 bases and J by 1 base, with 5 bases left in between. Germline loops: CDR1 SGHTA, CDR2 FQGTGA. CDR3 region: CASSLWGNTGELFF. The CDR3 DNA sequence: TGTGCCAGCAGCTTATGGGGGAACACCGGGGAGCTGTTTTTT.

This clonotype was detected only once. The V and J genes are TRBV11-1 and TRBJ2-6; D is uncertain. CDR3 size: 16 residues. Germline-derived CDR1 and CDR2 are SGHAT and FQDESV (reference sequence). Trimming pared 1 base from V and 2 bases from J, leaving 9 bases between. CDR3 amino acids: CASSLVRVPGANVLTF. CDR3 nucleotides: TGTGCCAGCAGCTTAGTTCGGGTCCCTGGGGCCAACGTCCTGACTTTC.

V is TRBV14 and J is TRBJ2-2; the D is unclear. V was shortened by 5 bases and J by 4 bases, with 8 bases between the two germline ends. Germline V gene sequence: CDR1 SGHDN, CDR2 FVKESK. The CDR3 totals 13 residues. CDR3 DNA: TGTGCCAGCAGCTTCGTTTCCACCGGGGAGCTGTTTTTT. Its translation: CASSFVSTGELFF.

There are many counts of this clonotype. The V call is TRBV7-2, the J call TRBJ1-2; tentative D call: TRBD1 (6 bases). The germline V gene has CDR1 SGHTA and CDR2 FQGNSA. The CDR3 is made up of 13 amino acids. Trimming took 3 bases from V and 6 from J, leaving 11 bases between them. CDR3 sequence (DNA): TGTGCCAGCAGCTTGGGGGCCACGGATGGCTACACCTTC. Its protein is CASSLGATDGYTF.

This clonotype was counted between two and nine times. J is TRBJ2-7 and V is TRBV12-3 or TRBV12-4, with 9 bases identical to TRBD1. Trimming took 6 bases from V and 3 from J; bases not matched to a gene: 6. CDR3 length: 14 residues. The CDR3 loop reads CASRPGQGNYEQYF. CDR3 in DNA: TGTGCCAGCAGACCGGGACAGGGAAACTACGAGCAGTACTTC.

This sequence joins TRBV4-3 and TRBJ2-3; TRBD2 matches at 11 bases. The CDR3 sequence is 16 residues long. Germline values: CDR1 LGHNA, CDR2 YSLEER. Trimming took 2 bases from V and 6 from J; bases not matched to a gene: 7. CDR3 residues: CASSQQASGRTDTQYF. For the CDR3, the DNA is TGCGCCAGCAGCCAACAGGCTAGCGGGAGGACGGATACGCAGTATTTT.

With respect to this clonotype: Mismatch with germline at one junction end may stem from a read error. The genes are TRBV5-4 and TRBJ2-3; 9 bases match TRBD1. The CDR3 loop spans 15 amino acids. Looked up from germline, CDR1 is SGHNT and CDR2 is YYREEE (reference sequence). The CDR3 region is CASNLDRGPTDTQYF. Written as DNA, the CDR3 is TGTGCCAGCAACTTGGACAGGGGCCCCACAGATACGCAGTATTTT. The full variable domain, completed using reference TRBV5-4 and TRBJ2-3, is ETGVTQSPTHLIKTRGQQVTLRCSSQSGHNTVSWYQQALGQGPQFIFQYYREEENGRGNFPPRFSGLQFPNYSSELNVNALELDDSALYLCASNLDRGPTDTQYFGPGTRLTVL.

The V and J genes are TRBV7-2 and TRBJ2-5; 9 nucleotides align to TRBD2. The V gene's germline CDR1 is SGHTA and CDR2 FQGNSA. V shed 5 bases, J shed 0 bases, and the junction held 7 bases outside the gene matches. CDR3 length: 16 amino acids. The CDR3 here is CASSEGGRGYQETQYF. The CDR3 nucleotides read TGTGCCAGCAGCGAAGGCGGGAGGGGGTACCAAGAGACCCAGTACTTC. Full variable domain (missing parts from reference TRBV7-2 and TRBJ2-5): GAGVSQSPSNKVTEKGKDVELRCDPISGHTALYWYRQSLGQGLEFLIYFQGNSAPDKSGLPSDRFSAERTGGSVSTLTIQRTQQEDSAVYLCASSEGGRGYQETQYFGPGTRLLVL.

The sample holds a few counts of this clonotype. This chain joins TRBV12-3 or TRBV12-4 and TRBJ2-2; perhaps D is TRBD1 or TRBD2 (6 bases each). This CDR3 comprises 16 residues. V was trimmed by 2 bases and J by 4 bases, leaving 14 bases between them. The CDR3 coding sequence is TGTGCCAGCAGTTTAAGGCAGGGGAGGAGCACCGGGGAGCTGTTTTTT. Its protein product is CASSLRQGRSTGELFF.

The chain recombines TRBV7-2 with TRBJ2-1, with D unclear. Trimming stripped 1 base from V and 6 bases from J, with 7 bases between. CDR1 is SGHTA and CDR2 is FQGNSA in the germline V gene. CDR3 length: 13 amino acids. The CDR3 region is CASSLVFSNEQFF. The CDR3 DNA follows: TGTGCCAGCAGCTTAGTCTTCAGCAATGAGCAGTTCTTC.

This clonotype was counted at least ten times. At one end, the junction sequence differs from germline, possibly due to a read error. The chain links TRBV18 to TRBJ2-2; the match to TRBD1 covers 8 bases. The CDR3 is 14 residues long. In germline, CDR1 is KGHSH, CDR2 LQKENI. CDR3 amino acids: CASSPRQGTGELFF. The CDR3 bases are TGCGCCAGCAGCCCGAGACAGGGGACCGGGGAGCTGTTTTTT.

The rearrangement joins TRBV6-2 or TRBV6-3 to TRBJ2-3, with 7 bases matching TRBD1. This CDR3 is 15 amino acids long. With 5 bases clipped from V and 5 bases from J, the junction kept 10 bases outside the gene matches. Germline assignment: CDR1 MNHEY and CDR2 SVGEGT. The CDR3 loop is CASSPSGTEGDTQYF. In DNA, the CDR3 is TGTGCCAGCAGTCCGTCCGGGACAGAGGGAGATACGCAGTATTTT.